This T cell receptor (beta chain) was sequenced during a study of T-cell memory formation after mild COVID-19. This clonotype was recorded only once. Its antigen remains unidentified. Overall study findings and caveats: Memory sampled before infection contained some responding clones, suggesting cross-reactive memory joined.

TCRdb reanalysed the 5' RACE reads using MiXCR and keeps one entry per CDR3 protein. The sample has over 450,000 distinct CDR3 sequences, roughly 21% seen once. This clonotype was sampled from an adult woman who had mild COVID-19 (a few samples of this study predate the infection). Cell type and time point are not known. Material: PBMCs or a T cell subset sorted from them (not recorded which).

The CDR3 sequence is CAWSGGLADTQYF. The CDR3 bases are TGTGCCTGGAGTGGAGGGCTAGCAGATACGCAGTATTTT. V usage is TRBV30 and J usage is TRBJ2-3; possibly TRBD2 for D (5 bases). The V end was cut by 1 base, the J end by 4 bases, with 9 bases between. Looked up from germline, CDR1 is GTSNPN and CDR2 is SVGIG (reference sequence). This CDR3 is 13 amino acids long.